This T cell receptor beta chain emerged from a study of blood T cell repertoires in COVID-19. V was pared by 0 bases and J by 5 bases, with 14 bases between. This CDR3 comprises 16 residues. Germline V gene data show CDR1 as MGHDK and CDR2 as SYGVNS. The data were produced by immunoSEQ multiplex PCR, yet TCRdb's version contains in-frame clones alone and is incomplete. The sample lists tens of thousands of clones; approximately 82% were seen once. Material for sequencing was peripheral blood. The TCR sequence derives from a man aged 45 to 65 with active COVID-19. The V gene is TRBV25-1, the J gene TRBJ2-1; perhaps TRBD1 as D (5 bases). The CDR3 coding sequence is TGTGCCAGCAGTGAATATATTGCAGGGATTAACAATGAGCAGTTCTTC. This translates into CASSEYIAGINNEQFF.